This record looks at one T cell receptor beta chain sequence and its context. The antigen is undetermined. The sample originates from a study of cytomegalovirus exposure and HLA in healthy donors. Study outcomes and limitations: The study dropped some indistinguishable V segments, TRBV6-2 and TRBV6-3 among them. After further analysis at a later stage, around 17,000 TCR beta sequences were associated with HLA alleles at 0.05 false discovery rate.

The PCR ran on 60 Vbeta and 13 Jbeta primers. Clones were sequenced by immunoSEQ multiplex PCR, and TCRdb holds only the in-frame ones, with some missing. The sample contains about 120,000 clones, 70% to 85% of which appear only once. V lost 5 bases, J lost 4 bases, and 10 bases lay in between. CDR1 and CDR2 (germline): SEHNR, FQNEAQ (reference sequence). The CDR3 is 13 amino acids. The TCR comes from a man aged 18 to 35 in good health and CMV-seropositive. The chain joins TRBV7-9 to TRBJ2-3; D is possibly TRBD2 (6 bases). Source material: PBMCs. The CDR3 loop reads CASSPGGADTQYF. CDR3 in DNA: TGTGCCAGCAGCCCAGGCGGGGCAGATACGCAGTATTTT. Using reference TRBV7-9 and TRBJ2-3 for the parts outside the CDR3, the full variable domain is DTGVSQNPRHKITKRGQNVTFRCDPISEHNRLYWYRQTLGQGPEFLTYFQNEAQLEKSRLLSDRFSAERPKGSFSTLEIQRTEQGDSAMYLCASSPGGADTQYFGPGTRLTVL.